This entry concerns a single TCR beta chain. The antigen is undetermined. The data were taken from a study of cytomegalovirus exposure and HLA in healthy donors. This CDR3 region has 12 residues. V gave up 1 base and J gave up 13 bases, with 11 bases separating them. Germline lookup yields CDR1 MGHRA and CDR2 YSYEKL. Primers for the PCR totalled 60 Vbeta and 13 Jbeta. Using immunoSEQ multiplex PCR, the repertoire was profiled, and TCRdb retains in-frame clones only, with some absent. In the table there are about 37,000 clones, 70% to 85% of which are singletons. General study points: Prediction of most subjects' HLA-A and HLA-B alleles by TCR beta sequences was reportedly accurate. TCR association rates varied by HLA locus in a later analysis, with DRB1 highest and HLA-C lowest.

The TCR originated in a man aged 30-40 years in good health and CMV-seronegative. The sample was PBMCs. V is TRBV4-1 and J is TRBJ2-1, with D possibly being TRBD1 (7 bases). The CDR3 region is CASSQGGDSQFF. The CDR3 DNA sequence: TGCGCCAGCAGCCAAGGGGGGGACAGTCAGTTCTTC.